Listed below are T cell receptor beta chains from one sample, sequenced in a study of PD-1 blockade in classical Hodgkin lymphoma. Clones were sequenced by immunoSEQ multiplex PCR, and TCRdb holds only the in-frame ones, with some missing. The sample contains around 13,000 clones, roughly 89% of which appear only once. Material: peripheral blood mononuclear cells (PBMCs), obtained at baseline. The source is a human donor with classical Hodgkin lymphoma. Each CDR3 is given with its conserved first and last residue. The order of the fields is J gene, V gene, D gene, clone size, CDR3 DNA, CDR3 protein. A D gene is named only where the DNA matches it firmly. Clone size is stated in some rows and not others, as once, few, many or a class when expanded.

>TRBJ2-7|TRBV27|TRBD2|-
TGTGCCAGCAGAGGACTAGCGGGAGGGTACGAGCAGTACTTC
CASRGLAGGYEQYF
>TRBJ1-2|TRBV7-2|-|few
TGTGCCAGCAGCTTAGGGGCGGGGGATCGTGGCTACACCTTC
CASSLGAGDRGYTF
>TRBJ1-5|TRBV15|-|-
TGTGCCACCAGCAGAGATTTGGCCAGGTGGGATCAGCCCCAGCATTTT
CATSRDLARWDQPQHF
>TRBJ1-2|TRBV27|-|-
TGTGCCAGCAGGTTGGGGGGCGCCGGTGGCTACACCTTC
CASRLGGAGGYTF
>TRBJ1-1|TRBV10-3|TRBD1|-
TGTGCCATCAGTGAATATAAGGACAGGCGCCACACTGAAGCTTTCTTT
CAISEYKDRRHTEAFF
>TRBJ1-2|TRBV19|-|-
TGTGCCAGTAGTATAAACAGGGACTATGGCTACACCTTC
CASSINRDYGYTF
>TRBJ2-1|TRBV2|TRBD1|-
TGTGCCAGCAGTCGGACAGGGAGCTCCTACAATGAGCAGTTCTTC
CASSRTGSSYNEQFF
>TRBJ1-1|TRBV9|-|few
TGTGCCAGCAGCGTAGAGTTTGGGGGGCTGGGCACTGAAGCTTTCTTT
CASSVEFGGLGTEAFF
>TRBJ2-7|TRBV19|-|few
TGTGCCAGTAGTCCCGGGGCGGACTCCTACGAGCAGTACTTC
CASSPGADSYEQYF
>TRBJ2-7|TRBV7-7|TRBD1|-
TGTGCTAGCAGCGTCGACAGGGGGAGTGAGCAGTACTTC
CASSVDRGSEQYF
>TRBJ2-7|TRBV7-9|-|-
TGTGCCGCGGGAACACCCTACGAGCAGTACTTC
CAAGTPYEQYF
>TRBJ1-2|TRBV9|TRBD1|-
TGTGCCAGCAGCGTAAGCCCGGGACAGGGGAGCGAGGGCTACACCTTC
CASSVSPGQGSEGYTF
>TRBJ2-2|TRBV11-2|-|-
TGTGCCAGCAGCTTTCTCTTCACGAACACCGGGGAGCTGTTTTTT
CASSFLFTNTGELFF
>TRBJ1-2|TRBV5-4|-|-
TGTGCCAGCAGCTTAAAGGCAGGCCCCTATGGCTACACCTTC
CASSLKAGPYGYTF
>TRBJ1-1|TRBV4-1|TRBD1|-
TGCGCCAGCAGCCCCCGCCAATGGGACAGGGTGAACACTGAAGCTTTCTTT
CASSPRQWDRVNTEAFF
>TRBJ2-3|TRBV11-3|-|-
TGTGCCAGCAGCTTAGGCTCCCCCACAGATACGCAGTATTTT
CASSLGSPTDTQYF
>TRBJ2-3|TRBV25-1|-|-
TGTGCCAGCAGTGAAGTCAGTTTCACAGATACGCAGTATTTT
CASSEVSFTDTQYF
>TRBJ1-1|TRBV7-2|-|-
TGTGCCAGCAGTCGAAACGGGCAAGACACTGAAGCTTTCTTT
CASSRNGQDTEAFF
>TRBJ2-1|TRBV9|-|-
TGTGCCAGCAGCGTAGTGGCTCCATCCTCCTACAATGAGCAGTTCTTC
CASSVVAPSSYNEQFF
>TRBJ2-2|TRBV7-8|-|-
TGTGCCAGCAGCCAAGACAGACTCTACACCGGGGAGCTGTTTTTT
CASSQDRLYTGELFF
>TRBJ2-5|TRBV7-7|TRBD1|-
TGTGCCAGCGGGACAGGCAGGAGCACCCAAGAGACCCAGTACTTC
CASGTGRSTQETQYF
>TRBJ1-2|TRBV2|-|-
TGTGCCAGCAGCCCCCGTTATGGCTACACCTTC
CASSPRYGYTF
>TRBJ1-2|TRBV30|-|-
TGTGCCTGTGCGACTGCTGCTATTGGCTACACCTTC
CACATAAIGYTF
>TRBJ1-5|TRBV28|-|few
TGTGCCAGCAGACCCAGCAATCAGCCCCAGCATTTT
CASRPSNQPQHF
>TRBJ2-1|TRBV7-9|-|-
TGTGCCAGCAGCCACCCCGGCCCCTCCTACAATGAGCAGTTCTTC
CASSHPGPSYNEQFF
>TRBJ1-4|TRBV4-3|-|-
TGCGCCAGCAGCCAAGGGCAGTTTAATGAAAAACTGTTTTTT
CASSQGQFNEKLFF
>TRBJ1-3|TRBV4-3|-|-
TGCGCCAGCAGGGGGTCCGGAAACACCATATATTTT
CASRGSGNTIYF
>TRBJ1-3|TRBV7-2|TRBD1|-
TGTGCCAGCAGGCCCCCAGGGGGAGCTGCTGGAAACACCATATATTTT
CASRPPGGAAGNTIYF
>TRBJ2-3|TRBV29-1|-|-
TGCAGCGTTGGAGTGACAGATACGCAGTATTTT
CSVGVTDTQYF
>TRBJ2-1|TRBV7-6|TRBD2|once
TGTGCCAGCAGCTTACCGGTAGCGGGAGGCCGGGATGAGCAGTTCTTC
CASSLPVAGGRDEQFF
>TRBJ2-5|TRBV7-9|-|-
TGTGCCAGCAGCCATGGGCCTAGCGTCCAAGAGACCCAGTACTTC
CASSHGPSVQETQYF
>TRBJ2-5|TRBV28|-|-
TGTGCCAGCAGTTTAGGGTCGGAGACCCAGTACTTC
CASSLGSETQYF
>TRBJ2-7|TRBV14|-|-
TGTGCCAGCAGCCAAGTTCGGGCCGAAGGTTGGGAGCAGTACTTC
CASSQVRAEGWEQYF
>TRBJ2-2|TRBV4-2|-|-
TGTGCCAGCAGAGCCCCCGGGGAGCTGTTTTTT
CASRAPGELFF
>TRBJ1-5|TRBV7-2|-|-
TGTGCCAGCAGCTTAGTCCCCAATCAGCCCCAGCATTTT
CASSLVPNQPQHF
>TRBJ2-3|TRBV10-3|TRBD2|-
TGTGCCATCAGGGCTAGCGGCACCACAGATACGCAGTATTTT
CAIRASGTTDTQYF
>TRBJ1-6|TRBV4-3|-|-
TGCGCCAGCAGCCACGAAAGGTTTCGGAATTCACCCCTCCACTTT
CASSHERFRNSPLHF
>TRBJ1-2|TRBV4-3|TRBD1|-
TGCGCCAGCAGCCAAGAATTGGGACAGTGGAATGGCTACACCTTC
CASSQELGQWNGYTF
>TRBJ2-5|TRBV5-1|TRBD1|-
TGCGCCAGCAGCTTTGCTGGACAGGCTCAAGAGACCCAGTACTTC
CASSFAGQAQETQYF
>TRBJ2-6|TRBV23-1|-|-
TGCGCCAGCAGTTTCTCCATTACGCAACAAAGTCGGGCCAACGTCCTGACTTTC
CASSFSITQQSRANVLTF
>TRBJ2-5|TRBV9|-|-
TGTGCCAGCAGCGTTAACGAAGAGACCCAGTACTTC
CASSVNEETQYF
>TRBJ1-5|TRBV4-1|TRBD1|-
TGCGCCAGCACCCTAGACAGGGGGCCCAGTCAGCCCCAGCATTTT
CASTLDRGPSQPQHF
>TRBJ2-2|TRBV5-4|TRBD1|-
TGTGCCAGCAGCTGGATGACAGGGGAGAACACCGGGGAGCTGTTTTTT
CASSWMTGENTGELFF
>TRBJ2-7|TRBV5-1|-|-
TGCGCCAGCAGCTTGAACAGATACTACGAGCAGTACTTC
CASSLNRYYEQYF
>TRBJ1-2|TRBV9|TRBD1|-
TGTGCCAGCAGCGCTACCGGGACAGGAAACTATGGCTACACCTTC
CASSATGTGNYGYTF
>TRBJ2-1|TRBV4-2|TRBD2|-
TGTGCCAGCAGCCAGAGGGACTACTATTACTACAATGAGCAGTTCTTC
CASSQRDYYYYNEQFF
>TRBJ2-1|TRBV18|-|-
TGTGCCAGCTCACCATCAAGTCTACGGGTCAATGAGCAGTTCTTC
CASSPSSLRVNEQFF
>TRBJ2-3|TRBV7-9|TRBD2|-
TGTGCCAGCAGCTTATTAGCGGGGGGGCTTACAGATACGCAGTATTTT
CASSLLAGGLTDTQYF
>TRBJ1-4|TRBV11-3|-|-
TGTGCCAGCAGCACGGGGGACTTAGGGGAAAAACTGTTTTTT
CASSTGDLGEKLFF
>TRBJ1-5|TRBV15|-|-
TGTGCCACCAGCAGCCAGGGAGGTGGCAATCAGCCCCAGCATTTT
CATSSQGGGNQPQHF